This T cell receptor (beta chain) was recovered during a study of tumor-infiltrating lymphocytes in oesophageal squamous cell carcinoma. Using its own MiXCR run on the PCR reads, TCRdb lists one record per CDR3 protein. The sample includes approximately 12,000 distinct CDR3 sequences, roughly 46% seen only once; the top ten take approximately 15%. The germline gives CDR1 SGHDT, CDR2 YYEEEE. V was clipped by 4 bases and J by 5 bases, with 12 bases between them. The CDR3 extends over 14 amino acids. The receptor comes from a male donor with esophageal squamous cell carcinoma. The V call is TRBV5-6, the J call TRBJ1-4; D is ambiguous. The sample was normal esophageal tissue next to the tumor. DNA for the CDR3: TGTGCCAGCAGCAAAGGCAAAGGGAATGAAAAACTGTTTTTT. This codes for CASSKGKGNEKLFF.